The 7 T cell receptor beta chains given below trace back to one sample, sequenced in a study of technical replicates of blood from several donors. The protocol was immunoSEQ multiplex PCR, while the TCRdb copy is restricted to in-frame clones and leaves out a portion. The data hold 60,000 to 85,000 clones, with about 94% observed a single time. The sample taken for sequencing was T cells isolated from PBMCs. The receptors stem from a human donor in good health.

The rearrangement uses TRBV19 and TRBJ2-7; 8 positions agree with TRBD1. Per the germline V gene, CDR1 is LNHDA and CDR2 is SQIVND (reference sequence). CDR3 size: 14 residues. V shed 6 bases and J 5 bases; nucleotides not matched to a gene: 9. DNA of the CDR3: TGTGCCAGTAGAAGCCCAATGACAGGGGACGAGCAGTACTTC. Translating it yields CASRSPMTGDEQYF.

The J gene is TRBJ2-1, the V gene TRBV27, with 13 bases fitting TRBD2. The trim removed 5 bases at V and 9 bases at J, leaving 7 bases unmatched. The CDR3 has 15 residues. Germline values: CDR1 MNHEY, CDR2 SMNVEV (reference sequence). CDR3 region: CASSPVGLAGTEQFF. The CDR3 nucleotides read TGTGCCAGCAGTCCCGTGGGACTAGCGGGAACTGAGCAGTTCTTC.

The chain is built from TRBV25-1 and TRBJ1-2; no definite D call. CDR1 is MGHDK and CDR2 is SYGVNS in the germline V gene. CDR3 length: 11 residues. V lost 4 bases and J 4 bases, leaving 4 bases between the germline ends. The CDR3 here is CASSVAYGYTF. DNA for the CDR3: TGTGCCAGCAGTGTAGCCTATGGCTACACCTTC.

The chain recombines TRBV19 with TRBJ1-1, with D possibly TRBD1 on 6 matching bases. Trimming removed 5 bases at V and 1 base at J, with 8 bases between. This CDR3 is 13 amino acids long. Germline V gives CDR1 LNHDA, CDR2 SQIVND (reference sequence). Here the CDR3 DNA reads TGTGCCAGTAGTTTGACAGGGAACACTGAAGCTTTCTTT. This codes for CASSLTGNTEAFF.

The chain joins TRBV7-9 to TRBJ2-1; possible D gene TRBD1, 6 bases. V dropped 5 bases and J dropped 5 bases, with 19 bases sitting between them. The CDR3 spans 16 residues. The germline V gene encodes CDR1 SEHNR and CDR2 FQNEAQ (reference sequence). CDR3 sequence: CASSLYRIGQNNEQFF. The CDR3 region has the DNA TGTGCCAGCAGCCTATACCGGATTGGACAGAACAATGAGCAGTTCTTC.

The V gene is TRBV15, the J gene TRBJ1-2; no reliable D call. Per germline, CDR1 LNHNV and CDR2 YYDKDF (reference sequence). The CDR3 runs to 13 residues. Trimming removed 4 bases at V and 0 bases at J, with 6 bases between. CDR3 nucleotide sequence: TGTGCCACCAGCATACAACCTAACTATGGCTACACCTTC. Translation gives CATSIQPNYGYTF.

The chain links TRBV19 to TRBJ1-2, with unresolved D. The V end was cut by 5 bases, the J end by 7 bases, with 17 bases between. The CDR3 contains 14 residues. Looked up from germline, CDR1 is LNHDA and CDR2 is SQIVND (reference sequence). The DNA of the CDR3 is TGTGCCAGTAGTCCGCTCCTTTGGGCGGGTGGCTACACCTTC. Its protein is CASSPLLWAGGYTF.